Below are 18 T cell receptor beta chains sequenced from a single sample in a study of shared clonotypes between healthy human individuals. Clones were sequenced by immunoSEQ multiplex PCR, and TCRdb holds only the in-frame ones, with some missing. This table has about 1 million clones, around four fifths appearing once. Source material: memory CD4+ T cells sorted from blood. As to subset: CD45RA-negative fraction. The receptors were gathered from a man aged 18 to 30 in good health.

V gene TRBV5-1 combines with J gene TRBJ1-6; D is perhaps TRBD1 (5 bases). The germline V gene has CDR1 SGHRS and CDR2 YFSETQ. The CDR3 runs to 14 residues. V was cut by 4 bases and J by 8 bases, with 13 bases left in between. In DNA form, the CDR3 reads TGCGCCAGCAGCATCGACAGTCTGTATTCACCCCTCCACTTT. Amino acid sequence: CASSIDSLYSPLHF. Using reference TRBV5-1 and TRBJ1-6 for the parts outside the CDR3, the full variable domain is KAGVTQTPRYLIKTRGQQVTLSCSPISGHRSVSWYQQTPGQGLQFLFEYFSETQRNKGNFPGRFSGRQFSNSRSEMNVSTLELGDSALYLCASSIDSLYSPLHFGNGTRLTVT.

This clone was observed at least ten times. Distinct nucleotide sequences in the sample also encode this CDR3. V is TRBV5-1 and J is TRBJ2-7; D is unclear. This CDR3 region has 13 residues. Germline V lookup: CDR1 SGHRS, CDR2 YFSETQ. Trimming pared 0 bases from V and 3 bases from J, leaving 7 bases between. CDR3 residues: CASSLGYNYEQYF. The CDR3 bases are TGCGCCAGCAGCTTGGGCTACAACTACGAGCAGTACTTC.

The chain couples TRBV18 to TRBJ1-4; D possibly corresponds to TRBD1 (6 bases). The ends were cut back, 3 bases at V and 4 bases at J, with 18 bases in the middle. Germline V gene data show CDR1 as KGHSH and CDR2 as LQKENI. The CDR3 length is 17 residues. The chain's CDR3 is CASSPPVGAADNEKLFF. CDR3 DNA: TGTGCCAGCTCACCCCCCGTGGGGGCAGCCGATAATGAAAAACTGTTTTTT.

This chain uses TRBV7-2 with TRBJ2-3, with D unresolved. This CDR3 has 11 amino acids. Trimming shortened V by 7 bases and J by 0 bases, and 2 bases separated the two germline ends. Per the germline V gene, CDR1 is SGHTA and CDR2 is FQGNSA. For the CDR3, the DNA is TGTGCCAGCACCAGCACAGATACGCAGTATTTT. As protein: CASTSTDTQYF.

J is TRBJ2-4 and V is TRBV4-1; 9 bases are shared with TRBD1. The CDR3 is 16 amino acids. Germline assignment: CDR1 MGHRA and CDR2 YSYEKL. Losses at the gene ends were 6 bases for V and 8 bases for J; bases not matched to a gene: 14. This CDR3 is CASSRSGTGTVDIQYF. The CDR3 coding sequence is TGCGCCAGCAGTCGAAGCGGGACAGGGACGGTGGACATTCAGTACTTC.

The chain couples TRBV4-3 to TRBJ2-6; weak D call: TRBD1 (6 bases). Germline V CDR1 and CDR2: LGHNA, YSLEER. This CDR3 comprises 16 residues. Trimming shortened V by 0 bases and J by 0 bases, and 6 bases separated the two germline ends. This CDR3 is CASSQEGHSGANVLTF. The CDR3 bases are TGCGCCAGCAGCCAAGAGGGACACTCTGGGGCCAACGTCCTGACTTTC.

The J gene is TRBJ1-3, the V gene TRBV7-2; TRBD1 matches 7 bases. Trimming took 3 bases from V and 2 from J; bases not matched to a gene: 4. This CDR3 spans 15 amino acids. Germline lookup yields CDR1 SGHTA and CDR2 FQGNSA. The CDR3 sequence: CASSLRGQAGNTIYF. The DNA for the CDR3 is TGTGCCAGCAGCTTGAGGGGGCAAGCTGGAAACACCATATATTTT.

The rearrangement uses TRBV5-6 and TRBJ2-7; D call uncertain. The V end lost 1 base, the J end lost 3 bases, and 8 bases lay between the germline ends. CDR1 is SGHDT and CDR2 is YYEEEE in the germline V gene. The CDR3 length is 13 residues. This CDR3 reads CASSLHGRYEQYF. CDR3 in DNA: TGTGCCAGCAGCTTGCATGGCCGCTACGAGCAGTACTTC.

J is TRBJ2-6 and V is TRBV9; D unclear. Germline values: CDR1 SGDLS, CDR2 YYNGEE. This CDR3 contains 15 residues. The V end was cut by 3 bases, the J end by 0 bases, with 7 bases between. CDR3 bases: TGTGCCAGCAGCGCAGGCTACTCTGGGGCCAACGTCCTGACTTTC. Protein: CASSAGYSGANVLTF.

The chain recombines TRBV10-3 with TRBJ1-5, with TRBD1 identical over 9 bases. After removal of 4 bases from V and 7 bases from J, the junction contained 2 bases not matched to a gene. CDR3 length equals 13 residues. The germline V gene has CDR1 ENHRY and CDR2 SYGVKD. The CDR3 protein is CAISGTGEQPQHF. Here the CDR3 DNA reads TGTGCCATCAGTGGGACAGGGGAACAGCCCCAGCATTTT.

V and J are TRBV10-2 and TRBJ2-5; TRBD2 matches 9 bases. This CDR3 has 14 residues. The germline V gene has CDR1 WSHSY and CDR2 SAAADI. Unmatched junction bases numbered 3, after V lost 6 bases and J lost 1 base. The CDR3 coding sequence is TGCGCCAGCAGGCCTAGCGGGGTCCAAGAGACCCAGTACTTC. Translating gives CASRPSGVQETQYF.

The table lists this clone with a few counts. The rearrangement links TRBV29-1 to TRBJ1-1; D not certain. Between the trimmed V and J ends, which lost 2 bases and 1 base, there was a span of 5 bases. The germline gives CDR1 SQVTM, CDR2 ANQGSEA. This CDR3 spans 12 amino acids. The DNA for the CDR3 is TGCAGCGTTGAACGCACGAACACTGAAGCTTTCTTT. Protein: CSVERTNTEAFF.

Written as DNA, the CDR3 is TGCGCCAGCAGCCAAGAGAGGACTAAGCTAGCCAAAAACATTCAGTACTTC. Translating gives CASSQERTKLAKNIQYF. This chain connects TRBV4-3 to TRBJ2-4; D possibly corresponds to TRBD2 (6 bases). The CDR3 has 17 amino acids. V was cut by 0 bases and J by 0 bases, with 12 bases left in between. Germline V gives CDR1 LGHNA, CDR2 YSLEER.

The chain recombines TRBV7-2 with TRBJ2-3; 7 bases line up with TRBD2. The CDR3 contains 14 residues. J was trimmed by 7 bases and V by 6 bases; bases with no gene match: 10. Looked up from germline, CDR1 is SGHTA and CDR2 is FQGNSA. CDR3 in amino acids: CASSLGLGTNTQYF. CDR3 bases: TGTGCCAGCAGTCTCGGACTAGGTACAAATACGCAGTATTTT.

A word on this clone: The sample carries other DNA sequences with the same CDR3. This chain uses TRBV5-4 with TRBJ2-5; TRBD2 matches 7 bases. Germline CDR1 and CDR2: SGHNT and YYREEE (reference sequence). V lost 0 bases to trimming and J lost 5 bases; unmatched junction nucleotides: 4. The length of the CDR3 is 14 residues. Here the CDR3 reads CASSLGGGEETQYF. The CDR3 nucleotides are TGTGCCAGCAGCTTGGGCGGGGGAGAGGAGACCCAGTACTTC.

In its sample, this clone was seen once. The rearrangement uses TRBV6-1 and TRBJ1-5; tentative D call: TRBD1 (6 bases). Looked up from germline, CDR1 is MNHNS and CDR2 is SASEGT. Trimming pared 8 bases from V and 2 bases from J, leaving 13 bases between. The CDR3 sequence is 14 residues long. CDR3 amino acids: CASGPTGRNQPQHF. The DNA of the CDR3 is TGTGCCAGCGGGCCCACAGGGCGCAATCAGCCCCAGCATTTT.

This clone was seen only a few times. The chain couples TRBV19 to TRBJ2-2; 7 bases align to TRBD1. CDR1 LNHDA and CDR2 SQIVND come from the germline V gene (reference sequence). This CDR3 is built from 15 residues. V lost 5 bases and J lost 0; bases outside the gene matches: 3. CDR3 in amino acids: CASSGTASNTGELFF. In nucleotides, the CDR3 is TGTGCCAGTAGTGGGACAGCTTCGAACACCGGGGAGCTGTTTTTT. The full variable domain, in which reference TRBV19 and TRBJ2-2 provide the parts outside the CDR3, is DGGITQSPKYLFRKEGQNVTLSCEQNLNHDAMYWYRQDPGQGLRLIYYSQIVNDFQKGDIAEGYSVSREKKESFPLTVTSAQKNPTAFYLCASSGTASNTGELFFGEGSRLTVL.

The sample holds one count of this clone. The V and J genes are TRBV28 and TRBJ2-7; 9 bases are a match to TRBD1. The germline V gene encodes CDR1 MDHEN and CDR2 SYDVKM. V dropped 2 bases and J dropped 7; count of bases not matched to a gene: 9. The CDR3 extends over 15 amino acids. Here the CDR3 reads CASSLARDRAGEQYF. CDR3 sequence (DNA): TGTGCCAGCAGTTTAGCTCGGGACAGGGCTGGAGAGCAGTACTTC. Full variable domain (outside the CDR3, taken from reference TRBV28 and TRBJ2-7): DVKVTQSSRYLVKRTGEKVFLECVQDMDHENMFWYRQDPGLGLRLIYFSYDVKMKEKGDIPEGYSVSREKKERFSLILESASTNQTSMYLCASSLARDRAGEQYFGPGTRLTVT.